The rows below give T cell receptor beta chains drawn from one sample of a study of shared clonotypes between healthy human individuals. Assay used: immunoSEQ multiplex PCR; TCRdb lists only in-frame clones, some missing. The sample records 1.4 million or so clones, just under 99% being singletons. What was sequenced was naive CD4+ T cells sorted from blood. These receptors came from a man under 40 in good health. CDR3s include the opening cysteine and the closing phenylalanine or tryptophan. D genes are given only for firm matches. The size of a clone is reported for some rows only, either as once, few or many, or as a class for expanded clones.

-	TRBV19	-	TRBJ1-1	CASSNNRNTEAFF	TGTGCCAGTAGTAACAACCGGAACACTGAAGCTTTCTTT
-	TRBV5-8	-	TRBJ1-1	CASSLGGNTEAFF	TGTGCCAGCAGTTTGGGGGGGAACACTGAAGCTTTCTTT
-	TRBV7-9	TRBD2	TRBJ2-1	CASSVPWTRQDNEQFF	TGTGCCAGCAGCGTGCCGTGGACTAGACAAGACAATGAGCAGTTCTTC
-	TRBV10-1	TRBD1	TRBJ1-1	CASSPYTGVNTEAFF	TGCGCCAGCAGTCCATATACAGGGGTGAACACTGAAGCTTTCTTT
-	TRBV7-3	-	TRBJ2-7	CASSLTGEVDEQYF	TGTGCCAGCAGCTTAACTGGGGAGGTCGACGAGCAGTACTTC
-	TRBV6-6	TRBD2	TRBJ2-1	CASRPLTKRELIEQFF	TGTGCCAGCAGGCCCTTGACTAAGCGGGAGCTTATTGAGCAGTTCTTC
-	TRBV27	-	TRBJ1-2	CASSMTANYGYTF	TGTGCCAGCAGTATGACAGCTAACTATGGCTACACCTTC
once	TRBV9	TRBD1	TRBJ2-7	CASSVEARGSYEQYF	TGTGCCAGCAGCGTAGAAGCCAGGGGGTCCTACGAGCAGTACTTC
-	TRBV28	TRBD2	TRBJ2-7	CASSFWGGSYEQYF	TGTGCCAGCAGTTTCTGGGGGGGATCCTACGAGCAGTACTTC
-	TRBV5-1	TRBD1	TRBJ2-5	CASSAGTGGKETQYF	TGCGCCAGCAGCGCGGGGACAGGGGGCAAAGAGACCCAGTACTTC
-	TRBV18	-	TRBJ1-4	CASSPQQSGEKLFF	TGTGCCAGCTCACCGCAACAGAGTGGGGAAAAACTGTTTTTT
-	TRBV27	-	TRBJ2-2	CASSLGRGYHGELFF	TGTGCCAGCAGTTTGGGGCGGGGTTATCACGGGGAGCTGTTTTTT
-	TRBV11-2	-	TRBJ2-7	CASSFLALRPDYEQYF	TGTGCCAGCAGCTTCTTGGCATTGCGACCCGACTACGAGCAGTACTTC
-	TRBV28	TRBD1	TRBJ2-2	CASSFMDRVHTGELFF	TGTGCCAGCAGTTTCATGGACAGGGTACACACCGGGGAGCTGTTTTTT
once	TRBV2	-	TRBJ2-4	CASSGGRAKNIQYF	TGTGCCAGCAGTGGTGGCAGGGCCAAAAACATTCAGTACTTC
-	TRBV5-1	TRBD1	TRBJ2-7	CASRGTGSSYEQYF	TGCGCCAGCAGGGGGACAGGGAGCTCCTACGAGCAGTACTTC
-	TRBV5-6	TRBD2	TRBJ2-1	CASSPGLAGVLSYNEQFF	TGTGCCAGCAGCCCGGGACTAGCGGGAGTCCTGTCCTACAATGAGCAGTTCTTC